This T cell receptor beta chain was sequenced for a study of cytomegalovirus exposure and HLA in healthy donors. General study results and limits: A missense DCLRE1C variant was associated with V- and J-gene trimming of TCR beta chains in a later analysis, and an independent cohort replicated the association. Among TCR beta chains, those listed as cytomegalovirus-associated numbered over 150. The number of N-insertions in an Asian-associated ancestry cluster was reportedly below the roughly 620-donor mean in a later analysis. In all likelihood, a cluster of highly shared sequence variants was a sequencing artifact.

Turning to this clone: What it binds is not known.

The V end lost 0 bases, the J end lost 6 bases, and 18 bases lay between the germline ends. This CDR3 region has 16 residues. Looked up from germline, CDR1 is SGHRS and CDR2 is YFSETQ. With 60 Vbeta and 13 Jbeta primers, the PCR was carried out. TCRdb's copy holds only in-frame clones and misses some; the assay was immunoSEQ multiplex PCR. The sample contains about 130,000 clones, roughly 77% of which appear only once. This receptor was obtained from a man under 40 in good health. Input material: PBMCs. V is TRBV5-1 and J is TRBJ1-1; D remains unclear. The CDR3 nucleotides read TGCGCCAGCAGCTTGGGTCGTGAGTCCTATATCGCTGAAGCTTTCTTT. It translates to CASSLGRESYIAEAFF.